One sample yielded the 17 T cell receptor beta chains listed below, sequenced in a study of blood T cell repertoires in COVID-19. Clones were read by immunoSEQ multiplex PCR, and TCRdb kept only the in-frame ones, dropping some. The repertoire holds 240,000 or so clones, with roughly 80% as singletons. Sequencing input: peripheral blood. Receptors originate from a woman younger than 30 with acute or convalescent COVID-19.

This clone was counted once. The chain combines TRBV6-5 with TRBJ1-2; 9 bases fit TRBD1. Germline CDR1 and CDR2: MNHEY and SVGAGI. This CDR3 has 14 residues. Germline trimming cut 5 bases from V and 2 bases from J; bases unmatched to any gene: 3. This CDR3 is CASSRDRANYGYTF. The DNA of the CDR3 is TGTGCCAGCAGTCGGGACAGGGCCAACTATGGCTACACCTTC.

The gene calls are TRBV24-1 and TRBJ2-3; 7 bases align to TRBD2. The CDR3 runs 15 residues. The V segment lost 7 bases and the J segment 2 bases; nucleotides outside the gene matches: 8. Germline lookup yields CDR1 KGHDR and CDR2 SFDVKD. DNA of the CDR3: TGTGCCACCAGCCCTAGCGGTACTACCACAGATACGCAGTATTTT. It is translated as CATSPSGTTTDTQYF.

This clone has more than one count but fewer than ten. The genes are TRBV2 and TRBJ2-1; possibly TRBD2 for D (5 bases). Per the germline V gene, CDR1 is SNHLY and CDR2 is FYNNEI. The CDR3 runs 15 residues. The V and J ends lost 6 bases and 8 bases respectively, with 20 bases between them. The CDR3 DNA reads as TGTGCCAGCAGAGCCTCGAGCGGCGCATGGGATGAGCAGTTCTTC. This sequence encodes CASRASSGAWDEQFF.

The CDR3 DNA sequence: TGTGCCAGCAGCCACGACAGGGGTGGTTACAATGAGCAGTTCTTC. Translating gives CASSHDRGGYNEQFF. This chain joins TRBV4-2 and TRBJ2-1; TRBD1 matches 8 bases. Germline V gives CDR1 LGHNA, CDR2 YNFKEQ. This CDR3 has 15 residues. With V trimmed by 3 bases and J by 4 bases, 5 bases remained unmatched.

The chain is built from TRBV5-1 and TRBJ2-2, with 11 bases identical to TRBD2. The CDR3 spans 20 residues. Germline V gene lookup returns CDR1 SGHRS and CDR2 YFSETQ. V trimming: 5 bases; J trimming: 5 bases; junction bases outside the gene matches: 20. CDR3 nucleotide sequence: TGCGCCAGCAGGGGCCCGCCTATAGCGGGAGGGCTCCCGTGGACCGGGGAGCTGTTTTTT. Its translation is CASRGPPIAGGLPWTGELFF.

J is TRBJ2-7 and V is TRBV19; 7 bases map to TRBD2. The CDR3 spans 13 residues. CDR1 is LNHDA and CDR2 is SQIVND in the germline V gene (reference sequence). V lost 3 bases, J lost 5 bases, and 4 bases stayed unmatched. The CDR3 coding sequence is TGTGCCAGTAGTATTACCACTAGCGACGAGCAGTACTTC. This translates into CASSITTSDEQYF.

The J gene is TRBJ1-1, the V gene TRBV19; D may be TRBD1 (5 bases). This CDR3 has 14 residues. CDR1 and CDR2 from the germline V gene are LNHDA and SQIVND (reference sequence). The V end was cut by 5 bases, the J end by 5 bases, with 15 bases between. Here the CDR3 reads CASSRGDSGTEAFF. The DNA of the CDR3 is TGTGCCAGTAGTCGAGGGGACTCGGGGACTGAAGCTTTCTTT. The full variable domain, completed using reference TRBV19 and TRBJ1-1, is DGGITQSPKYLFRKEGQNVTLSCEQNLNHDAMYWYRQDPGQGLRLIYYSQIVNDFQKGDIAEGYSVSREKKESFPLTVTSAQKNPTAFYLCASSRGDSGTEAFFGQGTRLTVV.

This clone showed up just a few times. V is TRBV7-8 and J is TRBJ2-2; D is unresolved. CDR1 SGHVS and CDR2 FQNEAQ come from the germline V gene. This CDR3 comprises 15 residues. V lost 5 bases, J lost 5 bases, and 15 bases lay in between. The CDR3 spells CASSRSELRTGELFF. CDR3 coding DNA: TGTGCCAGCAGCCGAAGCGAGTTACGAACCGGGGAGCTGTTTTTT. Supplemented by reference TRBV7-8 and TRBJ2-2, the full variable domain reads GAGVSQSPRYKVAKRGQDVALRCDPISGHVSLFWYQQALGQGPEFLTYFQNEAQLDKSGLPSDRFFAERPEGSVSTLKIQRTQQEDSAVYLCASSRSELRTGELFFGEGSRLTVL.

The rearrangement uses TRBV18 and TRBJ2-7; TRBD1 aligns across 10 bases. The V segment lost 3 bases and the J segment 7 bases; nucleotides outside the gene matches: 6. This CDR3 spans 14 amino acids. Germline lookup yields CDR1 KGHSH and CDR2 LQKENI. DNA of the CDR3: TGTGCCAGCTCACCGACAGGGGGCGCGAGGGAGCAGTACTTC. It codes for CASSPTGGAREQYF.

The rearrangement uses TRBV29-1 and TRBJ1-2; possible D gene TRBD1, 5 bases. V was clipped by 3 bases and J by 4 bases, with 9 bases between them. CDR1 is SQVTM and CDR2 is ANQGSEA in the germline V gene. The CDR3 contains 12 residues. CDR3 sequence reads: CSVDSRVYGYTF. In nucleotides, the CDR3 is TGCAGCGTTGACTCCAGGGTCTATGGCTACACCTTC.

The chain links TRBV20-1 to TRBJ1-6; possibly TRBD1 for D (6 bases). The CDR3 runs to 15 residues. V was trimmed by 3 bases and J by 5 bases, leaving 14 bases between them. Germline V gene lookup returns CDR1 DFQATT and CDR2 SNEGSKA (reference sequence). The CDR3 loop is CSASSGTQHNSPLHF. The CDR3 bases are TGCAGTGCTAGTTCCGGGACACAACATAATTCACCCCTCCACTTT.

This clone has at least ten counts. The chain combines TRBV6-5 with TRBJ2-7; 8 bases line up with TRBD1. Germline values: CDR1 MNHEY, CDR2 SVGAGI. This CDR3 is built from 12 residues. Unmatched junction bases numbered 7, after V lost 8 bases and J lost 7 bases. The CDR3 loop reads CASARTGREQYF. The CDR3 DNA reads as TGTGCCAGCGCCCGGACAGGGCGAGAGCAGTACTTC.

This clone was seen only once. J is TRBJ2-5 and V is TRBV5-6, with D possibly being TRBD2 (6 bases). Trimming stripped 1 base from V and 4 bases from J, with 11 bases between. The CDR3 is 14 amino acids. CDR1 is SGHDT and CDR2 is YYEEEE in the germline V gene. The CDR3 coding sequence is TGTGCCAGCAGCTTGCTTCAGGAGGGAGAGACCCAGTACTTC. It yields the protein CASSLLQEGETQYF. The complete variable domain, with remaining parts taken from reference TRBV5-6 and TRBJ2-5, reads DAGVTQSPTHLIKTRGQQVTLRCSPKSGHDTVSWYQQALGQGPQFIFQYYEEEERQRGNFPDRFSGHQFPNYSSELNVNALLLGDSALYLCASSLLQEGETQYFGPGTRLLVL.

This chain joins TRBV5-1 and TRBJ2-4, with D perhaps matching TRBD2 (6 bases). The CDR3 runs to 15 residues. The V and J ends lost 0 bases and 10 bases respectively, with 17 bases between them. Germline CDR1 is SGHRS and CDR2 is YFSETQ. In DNA form, the CDR3 reads TGCGCCAGCAGCTTGGTGGTCGGCGGGAATCGGATTCAGTACTTC. It translates to CASSLVVGGNRIQYF. Filled out from reference TRBV5-1 and TRBJ2-4, the complete variable domain reads KAGVTQTPRYLIKTRGQQVTLSCSPISGHRSVSWYQQTPGQGLQFLFEYFSETQRNKGNFPGRFSGRQFSNSRSEMNVSTLELGDSALYLCASSLVVGGNRIQYFGAGTRLSVL.

The chain recombines TRBV15 with TRBJ2-7; 7 bases are a match to TRBD1. The CDR3 runs 15 residues. Germline-derived CDR1 and CDR2 are LNHNV and YYDKDF (reference sequence). Trimming removed 0 bases from V and 5 bases from J; junction bases left unmatched: 7. In DNA form, the CDR3 reads TGTGCCACCAGCAGAGATCAGGGGGACAACCACGAGCAGTACTTC. It codes for CATSRDQGDNHEQYF.

V and J are TRBV30 and TRBJ1-2; 9 bases are a match to TRBD1. Losses at the gene ends were 4 bases for V and 1 base for J; bases not matched to a gene: 10. This CDR3 is built from 16 residues. From germline, CDR1 is GTSNPN and CDR2 SVGIG (reference sequence). CDR3 loop: CAWKNYRDRDNYGYTF. For the CDR3, the DNA is TGTGCCTGGAAAAATTACCGGGACAGGGATAACTATGGCTACACCTTC.

The rearrangement joins TRBV30 to TRBJ2-1, with a possible D match to TRBD1 (6 bases). This CDR3 region has 13 residues. Germline-derived CDR1 and CDR2 are GTSNPN and SVGIG (reference sequence). V dropped 8 bases and J dropped 0 bases, with 11 bases sitting between them. CDR3 protein: CAHRDSSYNEQFF. The CDR3 DNA reads as TGTGCCCACAGGGATAGCTCCTACAATGAGCAGTTCTTC.